The TCR beta chain under discussion was sequenced for a study of cytomegalovirus exposure and HLA in healthy donors. These donors counted as nominally healthy when sampled, but unrecorded immune exposures were likely. The primer mix had 60 Vbeta and 13 Jbeta primers. The protocol was immunoSEQ multiplex PCR, while the TCRdb copy is restricted to in-frame clones and leaves out a portion. The table records roughly 100,000 clones, around three quarters of them present only once. There are 17 residues in the CDR3. V was pared by 1 base and J by 1 base, with 16 bases between. Per the germline V gene, CDR1 is SGHDT and CDR2 is YYEEEE. This clone turned up a few times. Its antigen is not known. The study's findings and limits: Specific recognition of CMV antigens was confirmed in vitro for a few chains (all CMV-associated). Despite most TCR sequences being rare, some public TCRs occurred in many donors.

Sequenced input: PBMCs. The chain employs TRBV5-6 and TRBJ2-3; weak D call: TRBD1 (5 bases). This receptor was identified in a woman aged 18-30 years in good health and CMV-seropositive. The CDR3, as DNA: TGTGCCAGCAGCTTGTGGGGCAGGTGGTCCCGCACAGATACGCAGTATTTT. It is translated as CASSLWGRWSRTDTQYF.